Sequencing of this TCR beta chain was carried out in a study of T cells in Graves' hyperthyroidism and ophthalmopathy. With respect to this clonotype: Its antigen is still unknown.

V lost 2 bases and J lost 9, with 19 bases in between. The CDR3 has 14 residues. CDR1 DFQATT and CDR2 SNEGSKA come from the germline V gene (reference sequence). Together with thyroid ultrasound, orbital computed tomography, serum thyroxine and TRAb, clinical symptoms were used for diagnoses. Researchers amplified the TCR beta CDR3 regions from RNA transcripts. HTBI primers were the set used in a first-round RT-PCR of the TCR CDR3. TCRdb reprocessed the multiplex PCR reads with MiXCR, giving one entry per CDR3 protein. The sample shows over 45,000 distinct CDR3 sequences, about half of them seen only once. Study findings and constraints: Blood held most thyroid clonotypes expanded above 0.001 frequency.

This TCR was recovered from a woman between 50 and 59 years old with Graves' hyperthyroidism. V usage is TRBV20-1 and J usage is TRBJ2-5; D could derive from TRBD1 or TRBD2 (6 bases each). The sequenced sample was peripheral blood or thyroid tissue (not recorded which). Written as DNA, the CDR3 is TGCAGTGCTAGATGGGACGGGGGCAATCAGCCCCAGTACTTC. It codes for CSARWDGGNQPQYF.